A selection of T cell receptor beta chains follows, all from one sample in a study of T cell responses to AZD1222 COVID-19 vaccine. Sequencing was performed with immunoSEQ multiplex PCR; in TCRdb, only in-frame clones are kept and a portion is missing. The data show approximately 76,000 clones, about 90% seen once. Sample: peripheral blood, taken on day 0 of MenACWY control vaccination. These receptors all come from an adult in good health. The CDR3 runs from the conserved cysteine through the conserved F or W. The order of the fields is J gene, V gene, D gene, clone size, CDR3 protein, CDR3 DNA. A D gene is named only where the DNA matches it firmly. Not all rows give a size; the values are once, few, many and, for expanded clones, a class.

>TRBJ1-5|TRBV28|-|-
CASSPSSQGGQPQHF
TGTGCCAGCAGTCCTTCCTCCCAGGGAGGACAGCCCCAGCATTTT
>TRBJ2-3|TRBV24-1|-|-
CATSQERGTDTQYF
TGTGCCACCAGTCAGGAGAGGGGCACAGATACGCAGTATTTT
>TRBJ2-7|TRBV5-5|-|-
CASSLVLRSSYEQYF
TGTGCCAGCAGCTTGGTACTTCGGAGCTCCTACGAGCAGTACTTC
>TRBJ1-2|TRBV5-1|-|-
CASRVDSYGYTF
TGCGCCAGCAGAGTGGACAGCTATGGCTACACCTTC
>TRBJ2-7|TRBV5-1|TRBD1|-
CATRTGTASYEQYF
TGCGCCACCAGGACCGGGACAGCCTCCTACGAGCAGTACTTC
>TRBJ2-1|TRBV27|-|once
CASSFGGSSHNEQFF
TGTGCCAGCAGTTTTGGGGGGAGTTCCCACAATGAGCAGTTCTTC
>TRBJ2-7|TRBV10-3|TRBD2|-
CAISEGLAAGFYEQYF
TGTGCCATCAGTGAGGGACTAGCGGCCGGCTTTTACGAGCAGTACTTC
>TRBJ1-4|TRBV6-5|TRBD1|-
CASSQSTGGNEKLFF
TGTGCCAGCAGTCAATCGACAGGGGGTAATGAAAAACTGTTTTTT
>TRBJ2-7|TRBV7-2|TRBD1|-
CASSPTGTGGSEQYF
TGTGCCAGCAGCCCTACCGGGACAGGGGGTTCCGAGCAGTACTTC
>TRBJ1-4|TRBV2|-|-
CASSDATVDEKLFF
TGTGCCAGCAGTGATGCGACAGTAGATGAAAAACTGTTTTTT
>TRBJ2-5|TRBV19|-|-
CASSIGTPLGETQYF
TGTGCCAGTAGTATAGGTACCCCTCTCGGGGAGACCCAGTACTTC
>TRBJ1-1|TRBV5-1|TRBD1|-
CATWGQGDGTEAFF
TGCGCCACCTGGGGACAGGGCGACGGCACTGAAGCTTTCTTT
>TRBJ2-1|TRBV3-1/TRBV3-2|TRBD2|-
CASSHLSGDEQFF
TGTGCCAGCAGCCATCTCAGCGGGGATGAGCAGTTCTTC
>TRBJ2-1|TRBV2|TRBD2|-
CASTSGSRNEQFF
TGTGCCAGCACTAGCGGGAGTAGAAATGAGCAGTTCTTC
>TRBJ1-3|TRBV7-2|-|few
CASSLAGGNSGNTIYF
TGTGCCAGCAGCTTAGCTGGGGGAAACTCTGGAAACACCATATATTTT
>TRBJ1-1|TRBV24-1|TRBD1|-
CATSDAGTGDRNTEAFF
TGTGCCACCAGTGACGCCGGGACAGGGGATAGGAACACTGAAGCTTTCTTT
>TRBJ1-1|TRBV6-5|TRBD1|-
CASIPNRQGNTEAFF
TGTGCCAGCATTCCAAATCGACAGGGGAACACTGAAGCTTTCTTT
>TRBJ2-5|TRBV18|TRBD1|-
CASSPTQGQFQETQYF
TGTGCCAGCTCACCCACTCAGGGACAGTTTCAAGAGACCCAGTACTTC
>TRBJ2-5|TRBV19|-|few
CASSSTRPLGRATQYF
TGTGCCAGTAGTTCGACGCGGCCCCTCGGGCGGGCGACCCAGTACTTC
>TRBJ1-2|TRBV15|-|-
CATSRERGGYGYTF
TGTGCCACCAGCAGAGAACGGGGCGGTTATGGCTACACCTTC
>TRBJ2-3|TRBV10-1|TRBD2|-
CASSGTSGDLSTDTQYF
TGCGCCAGCAGTGGGACTAGCGGGGACTTAAGCACAGATACGCAGTATTTT
>TRBJ2-7|TRBV12-2|-|-
CASPSRAQGEGMTYEQYF
TGTGCAAGTCCATCACGCGCTCAGGGGGAAGGAATGACTTACGAGCAGTACTTC
>TRBJ2-2|TRBV10-2|-|once
CASSESVPTGELFF
TGCGCCAGCAGTGAATCCGTACCCACCGGGGAGCTGTTTTTT
>TRBJ2-7|TRBV7-9|-|-
CASSLKVSSYEQYF
TGTGCCAGCAGCTTAAAAGTGAGCTCCTACGAGCAGTACTTC
>TRBJ2-2|TRBV7-9|TRBD2|-
CASSSGLAGGPNFAGELFF
TGTGCCAGCAGCTCGGGACTAGCGGGAGGGCCAAATTTCGCCGGGGAGCTGTTTTTT